Below, 14 T cell receptor beta chains from the same sample are listed, as sequenced in a study of blood T cell repertoires in COVID-19. The table came from immunoSEQ multiplex PCR; TCRdb's copy has only in-frame clones and leaves some out. The sample has around 110,000 clones, 70% to 85% seen once. The sequenced material came from peripheral blood. Every receptor here comes from a man between 65 and 85 years old with active or convalescent COVID-19.

The rearrangement joins TRBV2 to TRBJ2-2; D is possibly TRBD2 (5 bases). This CDR3 has 19 residues. Germline V lookup: CDR1 SNHLY, CDR2 FYNNEI. Deletions cut 2 bases from V and 0 bases from J, with 19 bases between. The CDR3 spells CASSEFAVYGGANTGELFF. DNA of the CDR3: TGTGCCAGCAGTGAATTTGCGGTGTATGGAGGCGCGAACACCGGGGAGCTGTTTTTT.

Only one count was recorded for this clone. The chain carries TRBV3-1 (or the pseudogene TRBV3-2) and TRBJ1-2, with TRBD1 identical over 7 bases. The CDR3 loop spans 16 amino acids. Germline CDR1 LGHDT, CDR2 YNNKEL (reference sequence). The trim removed 1 base at V and 1 base at J, leaving 6 bases unmatched. For the CDR3, the DNA is TGTGCCAGCAGCCAAGGGTTTACAGGGGTTAACTATGGCTACACCTTC. This codes for CASSQGFTGVNYGYTF.

The rearrangement links TRBV2 to TRBJ1-5; no firm D call. The length of the CDR3 is 14 residues. The germline V gene encodes CDR1 SNHLY and CDR2 FYNNEI. The V end was cut by 5 bases, the J end by 4 bases, with 12 bases between. The CDR3 sequence is CASSPEGTNQPQHF. The CDR3 coding sequence is TGTGCCAGCAGTCCGGAGGGAACTAATCAGCCCCAGCATTTT.

The chain carries TRBV6-1 and TRBJ1-2; D ambiguous. The CDR3 consists of 13 residues. Trimming stripped 3 bases from V and 0 bases from J, with 5 bases between. The germline V gene encodes CDR1 MNHNS and CDR2 SASEGT. The CDR3 DNA follows: TGTGCCAGCAGTGAGCCGGCTAACTATGGCTACACCTTC. Protein sequence: CASSEPANYGYTF.

This clone was observed a handful of times. The rearrangement uses TRBV7-9 and TRBJ2-2; tentatively, D is TRBD1 (5 bases). The CDR3 sequence is 15 residues long. V shed 2 bases and J shed 7 bases, with 14 bases lying between them. Germline-derived CDR1 and CDR2 are SEHNR and FQNEAQ (reference sequence). CDR3 residues: CASSLSRDPSGELFF. The DNA of the CDR3 is TGTGCCAGCAGCTTATCCAGGGATCCGAGCGGGGAGCTGTTTTTT.

The V and J genes are TRBV18 and TRBJ1-2, with unresolved D. The CDR3 runs 15 residues. Germline V lookup: CDR1 KGHSH, CDR2 LQKENI. Between the trimmed V and J ends, which lost 0 bases and 3 bases, there was a span of 11 bases. CDR3 nucleotides: TGTGCCAGCTCACCACCGGTAGGGAGGGACTATGGCTACACCTTC. This translates into CASSPPVGRDYGYTF.

The chain employs TRBV2 and TRBJ2-7; 8 bases fit TRBD2. The CDR3 runs to 16 residues. Per the germline V gene, CDR1 is SNHLY and CDR2 is FYNNEI. Losses at the gene ends were 6 bases for V and 2 bases for J; bases not matched to a gene: 12. DNA of the CDR3: TGTGCCAGCAGGTACAGGTCTGTCGGGGGGGCCTACGAGCAGTACTTC. This encodes CASRYRSVGGAYEQYF.

The V call is TRBV6-2 or TRBV6-3, the J call TRBJ2-2; 8 positions agree with TRBD1. Trimming cost V 5 bases and J 4 bases; bases outside gene matches: 3. The CDR3 is 14 amino acids. The germline CDR1 and CDR2 sequences are MNHEY and SVGEGT. CDR3 residues: CASSRRGLTGELFF. The DNA for the CDR3 is TGTGCCAGCAGTCGCAGGGGGCTCACCGGGGAGCTGTTTTTT.

The chain combines TRBV7-6 with TRBJ1-2, with TRBD1 as a possible D gene (6 bases). The germline CDR1 and CDR2 sequences are SGHVS and FNYEAQ. V was clipped by 5 bases and J by 0 bases, with 16 bases between them. The CDR3 totals 16 residues. This CDR3 reads CASSAQGQKTNYGYTF. The CDR3 nucleotides read TGTGCCAGCAGCGCCCAAGGACAGAAGACTAACTATGGCTACACCTTC.

The rearrangement joins TRBV5-6 to TRBJ1-2; D might be TRBD1 (5 bases). The CDR3 is 16 amino acids. Germline loops: CDR1 SGHDT, CDR2 YYEEEE. V lost 0 bases, J lost 3 bases, and 15 bases lay in between. Here the CDR3 DNA reads TGTGCCAGCAGCTTGGTTCTCCTCGGCAGGGACTATGGCTACACCTTC. Residues: CASSLVLLGRDYGYTF.

The CDR3 DNA sequence: TGTGCCAGCAGCCTGGGTGCGGACTACACCTTC. Residues: CASSLGADYTF. The rearrangement joins TRBV7-8 to TRBJ1-2; D is unresolved. This CDR3 has 11 residues. Trimming removed 5 bases from V and 10 bases from J, with 11 bases in between. Germline loops: CDR1 SGHVS, CDR2 FQNEAQ.

This sequence joins TRBV27 and TRBJ2-7; a possible D gene is TRBD1 (5 bases). Germline CDR1 reads MNHEY; CDR2 reads SMNVEV (reference sequence). This CDR3 is 13 amino acids long. V lost 6 bases and J lost 2, with 11 bases in between. CDR3 loop: CASRKDRTYEQYF. In DNA, the CDR3 is TGTGCCAGCAGGAAAGACAGAACCTACGAGCAGTACTTC.

The sample holds a few counts of this clone. The V gene is TRBV6-2 or TRBV6-3, the J gene TRBJ1-5; D remains unclear. CDR1 is MNHEY and CDR2 is SVGEGT in the germline V gene. V was pared by 2 bases and J by 0 bases, with 14 bases between. The CDR3 sequence is 17 residues long. CDR3 residues: CASSYDLRRYSNQPQHF. CDR3 in DNA: TGTGCCAGCAGTTACGATCTGAGGCGTTATAGCAATCAGCCCCAGCATTTT.

This chain joins TRBV12-5 and TRBJ1-1; D is undetermined. CDR1 LGHNT and CDR2 FRNRAP come from the germline V gene. The V and J ends lost 0 bases and 0 bases respectively, with 17 bases between them. The CDR3 length is 18 residues. For the CDR3, the DNA is TGTGCTAGTGGTTTGGTACCCGCCCTAAGAGCTATGAACACTGAAGCTTTCTTT. Its translation: CASGLVPALRAMNTEAFF.